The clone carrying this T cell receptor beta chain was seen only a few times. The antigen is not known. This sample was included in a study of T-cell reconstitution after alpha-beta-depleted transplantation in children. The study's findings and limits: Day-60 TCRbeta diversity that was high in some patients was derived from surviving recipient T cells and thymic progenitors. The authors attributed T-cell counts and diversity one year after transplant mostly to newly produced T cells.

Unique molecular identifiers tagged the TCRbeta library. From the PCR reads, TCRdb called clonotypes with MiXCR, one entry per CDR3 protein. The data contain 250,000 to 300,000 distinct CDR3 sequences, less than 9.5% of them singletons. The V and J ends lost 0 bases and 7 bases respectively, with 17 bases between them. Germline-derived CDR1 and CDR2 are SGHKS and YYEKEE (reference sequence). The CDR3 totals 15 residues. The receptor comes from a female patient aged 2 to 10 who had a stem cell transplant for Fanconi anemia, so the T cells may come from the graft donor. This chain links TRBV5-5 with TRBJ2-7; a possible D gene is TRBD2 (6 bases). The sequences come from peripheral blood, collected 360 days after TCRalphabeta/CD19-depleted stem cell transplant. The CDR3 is CASSLGAGWRREQYF. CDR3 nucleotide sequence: TGTGCCAGCAGCTTGGGAGCGGGCTGGAGGAGGGAGCAGTACTTC.